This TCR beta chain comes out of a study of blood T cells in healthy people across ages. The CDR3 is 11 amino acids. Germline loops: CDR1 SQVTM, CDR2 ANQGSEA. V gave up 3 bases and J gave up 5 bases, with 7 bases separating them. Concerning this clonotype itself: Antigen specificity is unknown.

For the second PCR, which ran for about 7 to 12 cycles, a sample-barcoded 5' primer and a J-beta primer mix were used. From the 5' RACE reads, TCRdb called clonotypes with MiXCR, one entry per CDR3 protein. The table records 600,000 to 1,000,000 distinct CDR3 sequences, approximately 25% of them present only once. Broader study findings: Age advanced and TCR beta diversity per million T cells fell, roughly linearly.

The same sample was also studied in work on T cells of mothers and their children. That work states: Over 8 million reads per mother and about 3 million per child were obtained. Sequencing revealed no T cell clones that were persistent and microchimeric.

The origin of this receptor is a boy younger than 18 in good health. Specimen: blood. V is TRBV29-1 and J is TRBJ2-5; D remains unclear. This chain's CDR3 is CSVDATETQYF. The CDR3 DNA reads TGCAGCGTTGATGCTACCGAGACCCAGTACTTC.